This T cell receptor (beta chain) stems from a study of T cell responses to AZD1222 COVID-19 vaccine. With V trimmed by 4 bases and J by 4 bases, 3 bases remained unmatched. The CDR3 runs 13 residues. Germline V gene lookup returns CDR1 SGHVS and CDR2 FQNEAQ. TCRdb keeps only in-frame clones here, not all; method: immunoSEQ multiplex PCR. The data show 80,000 to 90,000 clones, roughly nine tenths seen once. As regards this clone: Other DNA variants within this sample encode the same CDR3.

This TCR was sampled from an adult who received the AZD1222 COVID-19 vaccine. V is TRBV7-8 and J is TRBJ1-2; 7 bases line up with TRBD1. Sample: peripheral blood, taken 28 days after the second AZD1222 dose. The CDR3 sequence is CASSSGQVYGYTF. The CDR3 nucleotides read TGTGCCAGCAGCTCAGGACAGGTCTATGGCTACACCTTC.